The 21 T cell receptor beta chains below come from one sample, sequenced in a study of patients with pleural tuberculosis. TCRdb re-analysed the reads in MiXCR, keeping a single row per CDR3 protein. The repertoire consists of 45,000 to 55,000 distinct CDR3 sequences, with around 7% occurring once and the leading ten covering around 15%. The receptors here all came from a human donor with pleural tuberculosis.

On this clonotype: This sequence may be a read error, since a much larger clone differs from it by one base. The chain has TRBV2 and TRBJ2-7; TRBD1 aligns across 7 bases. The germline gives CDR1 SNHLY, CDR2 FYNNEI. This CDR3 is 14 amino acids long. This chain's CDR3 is CVSSDRDQIYEQYF. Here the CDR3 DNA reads TGTGTCAGCAGTGACAGGGACCAAATCTACGAGCAGTACTTC.

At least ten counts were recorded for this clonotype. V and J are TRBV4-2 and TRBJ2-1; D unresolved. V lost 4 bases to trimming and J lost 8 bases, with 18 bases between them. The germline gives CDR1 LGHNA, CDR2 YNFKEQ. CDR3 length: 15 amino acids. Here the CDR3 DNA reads TGTGCCAGCAGCCCTCGCGATACTATTTTTCATGAGCAGTTCTTC. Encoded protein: CASSPRDTIFHEQFF.

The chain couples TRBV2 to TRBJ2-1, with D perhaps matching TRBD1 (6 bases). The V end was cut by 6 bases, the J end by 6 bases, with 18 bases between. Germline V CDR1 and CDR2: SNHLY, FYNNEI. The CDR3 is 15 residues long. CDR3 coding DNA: TGTGCCAGCAGCGCTGAATACCAGGGGACCAATGAGCAGTTCTTC. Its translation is CASSAEYQGTNEQFF.

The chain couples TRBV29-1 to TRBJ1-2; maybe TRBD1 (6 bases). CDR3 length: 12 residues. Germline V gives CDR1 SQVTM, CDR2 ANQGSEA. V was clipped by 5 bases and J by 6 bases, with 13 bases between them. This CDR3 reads CSVWKGTHGYTF. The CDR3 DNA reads TGCAGCGTTTGGAAAGGGACACATGGCTACACCTTC.

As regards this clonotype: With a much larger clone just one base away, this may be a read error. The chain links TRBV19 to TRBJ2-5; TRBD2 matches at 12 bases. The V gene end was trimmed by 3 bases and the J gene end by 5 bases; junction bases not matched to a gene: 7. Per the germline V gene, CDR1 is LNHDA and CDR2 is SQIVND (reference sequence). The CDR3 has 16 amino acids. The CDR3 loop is CASSIRLAGVRETQYF. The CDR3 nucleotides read TGTGCCAGTAGTATCCGACTAGCGGGAGTAAGGGAGACCCAGTACTTC. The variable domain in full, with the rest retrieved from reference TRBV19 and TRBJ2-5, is DGGITQSPKYLFRKEGQNVTLSCEQNLNHDAMYWYRQDPGQGLRLIYYSQIVNDFQKGDIAEGYSVSREKKESFPLTVTSAQKNPTAFYLCASSIRLAGVRETQYFGPGTRLLVL.

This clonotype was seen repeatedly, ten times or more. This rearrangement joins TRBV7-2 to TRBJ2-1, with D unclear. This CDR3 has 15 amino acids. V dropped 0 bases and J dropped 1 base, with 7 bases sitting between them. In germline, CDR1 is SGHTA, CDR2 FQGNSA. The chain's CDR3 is CASSLARLSYNEQFF. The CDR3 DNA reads TGTGCCAGCAGCTTAGCGCGGTTGTCCTACAATGAGCAGTTCTTC.

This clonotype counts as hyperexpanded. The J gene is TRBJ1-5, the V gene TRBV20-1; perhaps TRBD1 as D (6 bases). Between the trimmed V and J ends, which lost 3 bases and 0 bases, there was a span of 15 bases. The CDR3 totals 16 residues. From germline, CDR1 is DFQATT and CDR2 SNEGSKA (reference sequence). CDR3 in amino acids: CSASESGTHSNQPQHF. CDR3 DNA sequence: TGCAGTGCTAGTGAATCCGGGACACATAGCAATCAGCCCCAGCATTTT.

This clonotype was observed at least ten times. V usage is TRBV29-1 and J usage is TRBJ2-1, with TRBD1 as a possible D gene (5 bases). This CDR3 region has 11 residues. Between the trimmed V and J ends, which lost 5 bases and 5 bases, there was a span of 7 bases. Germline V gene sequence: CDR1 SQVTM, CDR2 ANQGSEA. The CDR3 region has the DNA TGCAGCGTTCGACAGAACAATGAGCAGTTCTTC. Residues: CSVRQNNEQFF.

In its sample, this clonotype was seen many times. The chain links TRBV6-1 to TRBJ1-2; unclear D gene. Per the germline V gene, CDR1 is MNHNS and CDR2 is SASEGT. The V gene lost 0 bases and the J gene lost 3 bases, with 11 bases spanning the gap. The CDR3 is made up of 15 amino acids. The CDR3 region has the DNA TGTGCCAGCAGTGAAGCGCGCGGGAGGGACTATGGCTACACCTTC. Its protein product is CASSEARGRDYGYTF.

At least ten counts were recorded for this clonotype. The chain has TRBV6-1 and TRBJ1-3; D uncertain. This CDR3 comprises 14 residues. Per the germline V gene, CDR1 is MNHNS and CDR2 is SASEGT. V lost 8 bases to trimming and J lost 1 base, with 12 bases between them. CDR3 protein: CASRRHSSGNTIYF. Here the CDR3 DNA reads TGTGCCAGCCGTCGGCACTCGTCTGGAAACACCATATATTTT.

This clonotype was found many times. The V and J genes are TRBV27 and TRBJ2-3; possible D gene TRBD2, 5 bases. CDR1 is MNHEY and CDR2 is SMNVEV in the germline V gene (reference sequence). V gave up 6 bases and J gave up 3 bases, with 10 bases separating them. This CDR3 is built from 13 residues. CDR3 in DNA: TGTGCCAGCAGACGCGGCGGGACAGATACGCAGTATTTT. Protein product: CASRRGGTDTQYF.

The CDR3 DNA follows: TGTGCCAGCAGTTCTGGGGGGACAGGGATGACTGAAGCTTTCTTT. As protein: CASSSGGTGMTEAFF. The V call is TRBV12-3 or TRBV12-4, the J call TRBJ1-1; the match to TRBD1 covers 9 bases. The ends lost 4 bases at V and 5 bases at J; junction bases unmatched: 8. The CDR3 is 15 amino acids.

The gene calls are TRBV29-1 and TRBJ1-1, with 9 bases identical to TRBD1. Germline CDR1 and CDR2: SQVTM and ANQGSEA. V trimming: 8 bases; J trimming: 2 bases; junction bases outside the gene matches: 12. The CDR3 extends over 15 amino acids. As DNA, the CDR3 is TGCAGCTCCGACGGGACAGGGCGGGGTAACACTGAAGCTTTCTTT. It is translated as CSSDGTGRGNTEAFF.

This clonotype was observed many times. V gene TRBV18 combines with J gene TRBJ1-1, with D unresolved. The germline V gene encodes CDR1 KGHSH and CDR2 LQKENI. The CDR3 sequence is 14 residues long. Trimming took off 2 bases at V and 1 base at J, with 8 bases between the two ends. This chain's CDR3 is CASSPFGQNTEAFF. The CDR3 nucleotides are TGTGCCAGCTCACCATTCGGCCAGAACACTGAAGCTTTCTTT.

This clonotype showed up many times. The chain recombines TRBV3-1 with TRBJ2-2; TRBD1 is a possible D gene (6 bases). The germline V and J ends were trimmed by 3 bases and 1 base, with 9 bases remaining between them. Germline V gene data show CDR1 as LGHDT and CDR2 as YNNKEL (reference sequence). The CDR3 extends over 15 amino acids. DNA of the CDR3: TGTGCCAGCAGCCAGGACAGACAGAACACCGGGGAGCTGTTTTTT. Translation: CASSQDRQNTGELFF.

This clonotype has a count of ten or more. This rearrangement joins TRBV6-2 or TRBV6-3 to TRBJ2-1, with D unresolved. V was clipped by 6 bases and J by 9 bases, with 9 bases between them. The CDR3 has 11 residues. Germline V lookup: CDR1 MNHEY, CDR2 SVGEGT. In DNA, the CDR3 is TGTGCCAGCAGCGAACTCGGTGAGCAGTTCTTC. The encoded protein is CASSELGEQFF.

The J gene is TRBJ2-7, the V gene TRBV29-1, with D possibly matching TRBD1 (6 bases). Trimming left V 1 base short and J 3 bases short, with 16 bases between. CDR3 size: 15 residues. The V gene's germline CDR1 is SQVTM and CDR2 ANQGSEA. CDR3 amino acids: CSVEGGRGNLYEQYF. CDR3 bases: TGCAGCGTTGAAGGGGGTAGGGGGAACCTCTACGAGCAGTACTTC.

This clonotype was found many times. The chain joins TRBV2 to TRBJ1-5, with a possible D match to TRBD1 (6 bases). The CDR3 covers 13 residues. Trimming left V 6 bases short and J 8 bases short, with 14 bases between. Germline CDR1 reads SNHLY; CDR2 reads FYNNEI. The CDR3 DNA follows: TGTGCCAGCAGGCGACAGGAAAGGGAGCCCCAGCATTTT. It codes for CASRRQEREPQHF. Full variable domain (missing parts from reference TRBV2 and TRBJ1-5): EPEVTQTPSHQVTQMGQEVILRCVPISNHLYFYWYRQILGQKVEFLVSFYNNEISEKSEIFDDQFSVERPDGSNFTLKIRSTKLEDSAMYFCASRRQEREPQHFGDGTRLSIL.

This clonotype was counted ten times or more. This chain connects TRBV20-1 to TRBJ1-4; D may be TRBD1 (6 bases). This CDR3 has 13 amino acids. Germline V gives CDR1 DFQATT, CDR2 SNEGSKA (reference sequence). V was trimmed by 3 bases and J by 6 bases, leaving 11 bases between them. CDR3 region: CSASHRADEKLFF. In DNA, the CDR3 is TGCAGTGCTAGTCACAGGGCCGATGAAAAACTGTTTTTT.

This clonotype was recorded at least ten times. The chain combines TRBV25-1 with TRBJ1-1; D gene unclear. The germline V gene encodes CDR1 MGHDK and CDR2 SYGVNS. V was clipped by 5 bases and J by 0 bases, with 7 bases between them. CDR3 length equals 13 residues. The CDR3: CASSRSLNTEAFF. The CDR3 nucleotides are TGTGCCAGCAGTCGTAGCCTGAACACTGAAGCTTTCTTT.

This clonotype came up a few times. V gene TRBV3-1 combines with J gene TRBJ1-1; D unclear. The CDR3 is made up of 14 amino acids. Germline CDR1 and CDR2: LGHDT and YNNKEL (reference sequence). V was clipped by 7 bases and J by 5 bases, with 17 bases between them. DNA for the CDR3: TGTGCCAGCAACCACTCTACGGGGAGGACTGAAGCTTTCTTT. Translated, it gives CASNHSTGRTEAFF. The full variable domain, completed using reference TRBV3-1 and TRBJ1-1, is DTAVSQTPKYLVTQMGNDKSIKCEQNLGHDTMYWYKQDSKKFLKIMFSYNNKELIINETVPNRFSPKSPDKAHLNLHINSLELGDSAVYFCASNHSTGRTEAFFGQGTRLTVV.